These 28 T cell receptor beta chains originate from one sample sequenced in a study of CD8 T cells in ankylosing spondylitis (dated by TCRdb to 2016 to 2017). Libraries came from 5' RACE. The data were produced on an Illumina HiSeq 2500. The raw public data were reprocessed by TCRdb itself: fastp quality trimming at Q25, MiXCR clonotype calling, in-frame beta chains only. CDR3 protein duplicates are merged, each entry listing the most common genes and DNA. The sample has 36,000 or so distinct CDR3 sequences on record, approximately 5.9% of them singletons. The ten biggest clones cover approximately 12% of the sample. The material sequenced was blood, either unsorted or a sorted T cell fraction (not recorded which). The receptors were sampled from a male donor with ankylosing spondylitis or in good health (not recorded which).

This clonotype was counted many times. The chain has TRBV20-1 and TRBJ2-7, with D possibly matching TRBD1 (5 bases). Trimming took 4 bases from V and 0 from J, leaving 13 bases between them. CDR3 length: 14 residues. Germline V gene data show CDR1 as DFQATT and CDR2 as SNEGSKA (reference sequence). CDR3 protein: CSATRWGSSYEQYF. DNA of the CDR3: TGCAGTGCTACACGTTGGGGCAGCTCCTACGAGCAGTACTTC.

The chain couples TRBV19 to TRBJ1-1; D not resolved. Germline V gene lookup returns CDR1 LNHDA and CDR2 SQIVND (reference sequence). The length of the CDR3 is 12 residues. The V end was cut by 4 bases, the J end by 8 bases, with 11 bases between. CDR3 DNA: TGTGCCAGTAGTAGTTTCAAGGACGAAGCTTTCTTT. Translated, it gives CASSSFKDEAFF.

This clonotype was detected ten times or more. The rearrangement links TRBV27 to TRBJ2-5; D may be TRBD1 (5 bases). The germline CDR1 and CDR2 sequences are MNHEY and SMNVEV (reference sequence). CDR3 length: 14 amino acids. V lost 5 bases and J 5 bases, leaving 15 bases between the germline ends. The CDR3 nucleotides are TGTGCCAGCAGTCTAGGGGCCGCGGTGGAGACCCAGTACTTC. This translates into CASSLGAAVETQYF.

In DNA form, the CDR3 reads TGTGCCAGCAGTTCTCAGGGGGCTAGGAACACTGAAGCTTTCTTT. As protein: CASSSQGARNTEAFF. The chain uses TRBV6-5 and TRBJ1-1; 8 nucleotides agree with TRBD1. Trimming cost V 4 bases and J 1 base; bases outside gene matches: 5. Germline V gene lookup returns CDR1 MNHEY and CDR2 SVGAGI. The CDR3 length is 15 residues.

This clonotype was detected many times. V gene TRBV20-1 combines with J gene TRBJ2-3; 11 bases map to TRBD2. CDR1 and CDR2 from the germline V gene are DFQATT and SNEGSKA (reference sequence). V shed 5 bases and J 0 bases; nucleotides not matched to a gene: 4. The CDR3 is 15 residues long. CDR3 nucleotides: TGCAGTGCTCCACTAGCGGGAGTAAGCACAGATACGCAGTATTTT. Amino acids: CSAPLAGVSTDTQYF.

The CDR3 nucleotides are TGCGCCAGCAGCTTCCAGGGGATGGGGGAAAAACTGTTTTTT. It is translated as CASSFQGMGEKLFF. This chain joins TRBV5-1 and TRBJ1-4, with D perhaps matching TRBD1 (6 bases). CDR1 and CDR2 (germline): SGHRS, YFSETQ. The CDR3 is 14 amino acids. V lost 2 bases and J lost 8, with 13 bases in between. Supplemented by reference TRBV5-1 and TRBJ1-4, the full variable domain reads KAGVTQTPRYLIKTRGQQVTLSCSPISGHRSVSWYQQTPGQGLQFLFEYFSETQRNKGNFPGRFSGRQFSNSRSEMNVSTLELGDSALYLCASSFQGMGEKLFFGSGTQLSVL.

This clonotype showed up many times. CDR3 region: CASSQAGNTEAFF. CDR3 DNA: TGCGCCAGCAGCCAAGCGGGTAACACTGAAGCTTTCTTT. The gene calls are TRBV5-1 and TRBJ1-1; D is uncertain. CDR3 size: 13 residues. V was shortened by 4 bases and J by 2 bases, with 9 bases between the two germline ends. Germline V gene sequence: CDR1 SGHRS, CDR2 YFSETQ. Filled out from reference TRBV5-1 and TRBJ1-1, the complete variable domain reads KAGVTQTPRYLIKTRGQQVTLSCSPISGHRSVSWYQQTPGQGLQFLFEYFSETQRNKGNFPGRFSGRQFSNSRSEMNVSTLELGDSALYLCASSQAGNTEAFFGQGTRLTVV.

This clonotype was picked up many times. This chain links TRBV10-3 with TRBJ2-3, with 9 bases matching TRBD2. V lost 6 bases to trimming and J lost 2 bases; unmatched junction nucleotides: 9. Per the germline V gene, CDR1 is ENHRY and CDR2 is SYGVKD. This CDR3 is 16 amino acids long. This chain's CDR3 is CAIRGSAGGATDTQYF. For the CDR3, the DNA is TGTGCCATCAGGGGATCGGCGGGGGGGGCCACAGATACGCAGTATTTT.

This clonotype was recorded a few times. The chain uses TRBV5-1 and TRBJ2-2; D possibly corresponds to TRBD2 (7 bases). The CDR3 runs 13 residues. Germline CDR1 and CDR2: SGHRS and YFSETQ. The V end was cut by 4 bases, the J end by 6 bases, with 10 bases between. CDR3 sequence: CASSPGGPGELFF. The CDR3 DNA reads as TGCGCCAGCAGCCCCGGGGGGCCCGGGGAGCTGTTTTTT.

This clonotype was picked up many times. The genes are TRBV20-1 and TRBJ2-5; 8 nucleotides match TRBD2. The CDR3 is made up of 13 amino acids. The germline V gene has CDR1 DFQATT and CDR2 SNEGSKA (reference sequence). The ends lost 6 bases at V and 8 bases at J; junction bases unmatched: 11. DNA of the CDR3: TGCAGTGCCCAGACGGGGGGGGGCCCCACCCAGTACTTC. Its protein is CSAQTGGGPTQYF.

A few counts support this clonotype. A much bigger clone sits one base away, suggesting this may be a read error. The chain is built from TRBV18 and TRBJ1-5; TRBD1 matches at 8 bases. The germline V gene has CDR1 KGHSH and CDR2 LQKENI. The CDR3 sequence is 13 residues long. The CDR3 nucleotides read TGTGCCAGCCAGGGACAGGCGAATCACCCCCAGCATTTT. Amino acid sequence: CASQGQANHPQHF.

This clonotype was seen repeatedly, ten times or more. The chain couples TRBV9 to TRBJ1-2; D is unresolved. The length of the CDR3 is 13 residues. In germline, CDR1 is SGDLS, CDR2 YYNGEE. Trimming left V 0 bases short and J 4 bases short, with 7 bases between. CDR3 region: CASSVDGIYGYTF. As DNA, the CDR3 is TGTGCCAGCAGCGTAGACGGGATCTATGGCTACACCTTC.

The table lists this clonotype with many counts. This chain links TRBV29-1 with TRBJ2-4; a weak D match, TRBD2 (5 bases). V was clipped by 5 bases and J by 0 bases, with 8 bases between them. CDR1 and CDR2 from the germline V gene are SQVTM and ANQGSEA. CDR3 length equals 13 residues. This CDR3 is CSVTSLAKNIQYF. CDR3 nucleotides: TGCAGCGTTACTAGTTTAGCCAAAAACATTCAGTACTTC.

This clonotype was seen more than once but under ten times. The chain employs TRBV20-1 and TRBJ2-3, with D tentatively TRBD2 (6 bases). The V gene lost 3 bases and the J gene lost 4 bases, with 8 bases spanning the gap. The CDR3 has 12 residues. The germline gives CDR1 DFQATT, CDR2 SNEGSKA (reference sequence). CDR3: CSARRGADTQYF. Written as DNA, the CDR3 is TGCAGTGCTAGGCGGGGCGCAGATACGCAGTATTTT.

This clonotype has a count of ten or more. The J gene is TRBJ2-2, the V gene TRBV7-9; D might be TRBD1 or TRBD2, each matching 5 bases. V gave up 5 bases and J gave up 0 bases, with 13 bases separating them. Looked up from germline, CDR1 is SEHNR and CDR2 is FQNEAQ (reference sequence). The CDR3 loop spans 16 amino acids. The CDR3, as DNA: TGTGCCAGCAGCCGACCGGGGCCTACGAACACCGGGGAGCTGTTTTTT. Encoded protein: CASSRPGPTNTGELFF.

This clonotype was observed many times. The chain employs TRBV12-3 or TRBV12-4 and TRBJ2-1, with 7 bases aligning to TRBD2. This CDR3 comprises 14 residues. J gave up 4 bases and V 7 bases, and 7 bases lay outside the gene matches. The CDR3 DNA reads TGTGCCAGCATTCCCGGGAGGCAGTACAATGAGCAGTTCTTC. Amino acid sequence: CASIPGRQYNEQFF.

V gene TRBV20-1 combines with J gene TRBJ2-7; TRBD1 agrees at 7 bases. Germline V gene sequence: CDR1 DFQATT, CDR2 SNEGSKA (reference sequence). The junction had 15 bases not matched to a gene; V was cut back by 1 base and J by 3 bases. This CDR3 has 17 amino acids. The DNA of the CDR3 is TGCAGTGCTAGAGCCATAGGACAGGCGAAGGACCTCTACGAGCAGTACTTC. Amino acids: CSARAIGQAKDLYEQYF.

This clonotype has ten or more counts. V usage is TRBV9 and J usage is TRBJ2-2, with a tentative D call TRBD1 (6 bases). The length of the CDR3 is 15 residues. Trimming pared 4 bases from V and 4 bases from J, leaving 14 bases between. Per the germline V gene, CDR1 is SGDLS and CDR2 is YYNGEE. The CDR3: CASSKGQLSTGELFF. The CDR3 DNA reads TGTGCCAGCAGCAAAGGACAGCTCAGCACCGGGGAGCTGTTTTTT.

This clonotype was found many times. The V call is TRBV20-1, the J call TRBJ2-3; 7 positions agree with TRBD2. The CDR3 has 14 amino acids. V trimming: 0 bases; J trimming: 4 bases; junction bases outside the gene matches: 4. CDR1 is DFQATT, CDR2 SNEGSKA, per germline (reference sequence). The CDR3 nucleotides read TGCAGTGCTAGAGATACCGGGAGGCCAGATACGCAGTATTTT. Amino acids: CSARDTGRPDTQYF.

V usage is TRBV28 and J usage is TRBJ2-7; 11 nucleotides line up with TRBD1. Per germline, CDR1 MDHEN and CDR2 SYDVKM. Trimming cost V 7 bases and J 5 bases; bases outside gene matches: 10. CDR3 length: 15 residues. CDR3 protein: CASTLLDRGRNEQYF. In DNA, the CDR3 is TGTGCCAGCACCCTACTGGACAGGGGGCGAAACGAGCAGTACTTC.

This clonotype was seen many times. The chain carries TRBV12-3 or TRBV12-4 and TRBJ2-3; either TRBD1 or TRBD2 may supply D (5 bases each). This CDR3 has 14 residues. V was cut by 6 bases and J by 4 bases, with 14 bases left in between. CDR3 DNA sequence: TGTGCCAGCAGGCTTCTAGAGGGGCCAGATACGCAGTATTTT. The encoded protein is CASRLLEGPDTQYF.

This chain links TRBV5-4 with TRBJ2-7; perhaps TRBD2 as D (6 bases). Germline assignment: CDR1 SGHNT and CDR2 YYREEE (reference sequence). Trimming pared 3 bases from V and 1 base from J, leaving 11 bases between. The CDR3 length is 14 residues. Written as DNA, the CDR3 is TGTGCCAGCAGCTGGGCGGGGCCGTCCTACGAGCAGTACTTC. It encodes CASSWAGPSYEQYF.

The table lists this clonotype with many counts. V is TRBV7-9 and J is TRBJ2-7; tentatively, D is TRBD1 or TRBD2 (5 bases each). This CDR3 has 13 residues. Trimming removed 2 bases at V and 5 bases at J, with 10 bases between. Per the germline V gene, CDR1 is SEHNR and CDR2 is FQNEAQ (reference sequence). The CDR3 is CASSLRGTNEQYF. CDR3 DNA sequence: TGTGCCAGCAGCTTACGAGGGACCAACGAGCAGTACTTC.

There are a few counts of this clonotype. J is TRBJ1-2 and V is TRBV7-9; 7 bases are shared with TRBD1. J gave up 8 bases and V 7 bases, and 13 bases lay outside the gene matches. Looked up from germline, CDR1 is SEHNR and CDR2 is FQNEAQ (reference sequence). The CDR3 is 14 residues long. The DNA of the CDR3 is TGTGCCAGCATCCCAGGGGGGGGATTTGGAGGCTACACCTTC. It translates to CASIPGGGFGGYTF.

This clonotype appeared many times. The genes are TRBV12-3 or TRBV12-4 and TRBJ1-3; TRBD1 might be the D (5 bases). The CDR3 runs to 16 residues. V was cut by 3 bases and J by 2 bases, with 14 bases left in between. CDR3 residues: CASSFGFGGTGNTIYF. The CDR3 DNA reads as TGTGCCAGCAGTTTCGGATTCGGGGGTACTGGAAACACCATATATTTT.

At least ten counts were recorded for this clonotype. This chain joins TRBV5-5 and TRBJ1-2; D perhaps matches TRBD1 (6 bases). V was cut by 5 bases and J by 5 bases, with 19 bases left in between. This CDR3 contains 15 residues. Germline V lookup: CDR1 SGHKS, CDR2 YYEKEE (reference sequence). The CDR3: CASRLAGGAGYGYTF. In nucleotides, the CDR3 is TGTGCCAGCAGACTCGCGGGGGGCGCAGGGTATGGCTACACCTTC.

This clonotype appeared many times. The V gene is TRBV7-2, the J gene TRBJ2-1; TRBD1 aligns across 10 bases. This CDR3 contains 13 residues. CDR1 is SGHTA, CDR2 FQGNSA, per germline. Trimming removed 6 bases from V and 7 bases from J; junction bases left unmatched: 3. The CDR3 nucleotides are TGTGCCAGCAGGGACAGGGGGTGGAATGAGCAGTTCTTC. Protein sequence: CASRDRGWNEQFF.

This clonotype was seen at least ten times. This chain uses TRBV18 with TRBJ2-3, with D tentatively TRBD1 (6 bases). This CDR3 contains 15 residues. Trimming stripped 2 bases from V and 1 base from J, with 10 bases between. CDR1 is KGHSH, CDR2 LQKENI, per germline. The CDR3 region has the DNA TGTGCCAGCTCACCAATCAGGGGTCGCACAGATACGCAGTATTTT. As protein: CASSPIRGRTDTQYF.